Below, 18 T cell receptor beta chains from the same sample are listed, as sequenced in a study of blood T cells in healthy people across ages. A second PCR of about 6 to 11 cycles used a sample-barcoded 5' primer and a J-beta primer mix. Via MiXCR, TCRdb re-called the 5' RACE reads, giving one row per CDR3 protein. The sample records about a million distinct CDR3 sequences, approximately 38% being singletons. Sample: blood. These TCRs come from a man aged 18 to 29 in good health.

This clonotype was detected a few times. This chain links TRBV7-9 with TRBJ2-7; tentatively, D is TRBD1 (8 bases). The V gene lost 5 bases and the J gene lost 3 bases, with 14 bases spanning the gap. The length of the CDR3 is 14 residues. The germline V gene has CDR1 SEHNR and CDR2 FQNEAQ (reference sequence). In DNA, the CDR3 is TGTGCCAGCAGCCCTACAGGGGGGGACTACGAGCAGTACTTC. This translates into CASSPTGGDYEQYF.

The count of this clonotype is one. A read error is possible here, since a much larger clone lies one base away. The genes are TRBV20-1 and TRBJ2-3; 10 nucleotides line up with TRBD2. Germline V gene sequence: CDR1 DFQATT, CDR2 SNEGSKA (reference sequence). CDR3 length equals 16 residues. The V and J ends lost 1 base and 10 bases, in that order; junction bases with no gene match: 14. CDR3 residues: CSARVMGLAGASAQYF. CDR3 coding DNA: TGCAGTGCTAGAGTGATGGGTCTAGCGGGGGCGAGTGCGCAGTATTTT.

The rearrangement uses TRBV20-1 and TRBJ1-5, with D maybe TRBD1 (6 bases). Germline-derived CDR1 and CDR2 are DFQATT and SNEGSKA (reference sequence). The CDR3 totals 13 residues. V lost 6 bases and J 4 bases, leaving 13 bases between the germline ends. The CDR3 DNA follows: TGCAGTGCCGACACAGGGCGGAATCAGCCCCAGCATTTT. Translating gives CSADTGRNQPQHF.

This chain connects TRBV4-3 to TRBJ1-1, with unresolved D. This CDR3 is 16 amino acids long. V was clipped by 5 bases and J by 1 base, with 17 bases between them. Germline CDR1 and CDR2: LGHNA and YSLEER. CDR3 residues: CASSIESAGWNTEAFF. The CDR3 DNA reads as TGCGCCAGCAGCATAGAGTCCGCAGGATGGAACACTGAAGCTTTCTTT.

This clonotype appeared a few times. The chain links TRBV7-2 to TRBJ2-3; no firm D call. V lost 8 bases and J lost 3, with 12 bases in between. The CDR3 spans 13 residues. Looked up from germline, CDR1 is SGHTA and CDR2 is FQGNSA. Here the CDR3 DNA reads TGTGCCAGCGGTTCACAGATGACAGATACGCAGTATTTT. The encoded protein is CASGSQMTDTQYF.

The rearrangement joins TRBV12-5 to TRBJ2-3; 8 bases fit TRBD2. The germline V gene has CDR1 LGHNT and CDR2 FRNRAP. This CDR3 region has 16 residues. V shed 4 bases, J shed 3 bases, and the junction held 9 bases outside the gene matches. The CDR3 nucleotides are TGTGCTAGTGGTTCGGGAGGGGGGGGAAGGACAGATACGCAGTATTTT. It translates to CASGSGGGGRTDTQYF.

The chain recombines TRBV4-3 with TRBJ1-1, with 11 bases lining up with TRBD1. V was clipped by 0 bases and J by 0 bases; unmatched bases: 9. The CDR3 runs to 19 residues. The V gene's germline CDR1 is LGHNA and CDR2 YSLEER. The CDR3 is CASSQDPWTGGIMNTEAFF. Here the CDR3 DNA reads TGCGCCAGCAGCCAAGATCCATGGACAGGGGGCATCATGAACACTGAAGCTTTCTTT.

The chain employs TRBV20-1 and TRBJ2-3; 8 nucleotides agree with TRBD1. Germline V gene sequence: CDR1 DFQATT, CDR2 SNEGSKA (reference sequence). V dropped 6 bases and J dropped 0; count of bases not matched to a gene: 11. The CDR3 consists of 16 residues. The CDR3 coding sequence is TGCAGTGCCCCGCAGGGGGCGTTTACTAGCACAGATACGCAGTATTTT. It yields the protein CSAPQGAFTSTDTQYF.

The gene calls are TRBV9 and TRBJ2-3; D remains unclear. Germline V gene data show CDR1 as SGDLS and CDR2 as YYNGEE. The CDR3 has 16 amino acids. V was cut by 5 bases and J by 3 bases, with 19 bases left in between. The DNA for the CDR3 is TGTGCCAGCAGGGATCGGACGGCGCTCTCGACAGATACGCAGTATTTT. Translated: CASRDRTALSTDTQYF.

This clonotype has only a few counts. The rearrangement joins TRBV5-6 to TRBJ1-2; the D gene is possibly TRBD1 (5 bases). The CDR3 consists of 13 residues. Germline V gene data show CDR1 as SGHDT and CDR2 as YYEEEE. V was trimmed by 1 base and J by 3 bases, leaving 7 bases between them. As DNA, the CDR3 is TGTGCCAGCAGCTTGAACAGGTACTATGGCTACACCTTC. It encodes CASSLNRYYGYTF.

J is TRBJ1-1 and V is TRBV7-2; 8 positions match TRBD1. The CDR3 length is 14 residues. Germline trimming cut 8 bases from V and 4 bases from J; bases unmatched to any gene: 9. Germline lookup yields CDR1 SGHTA and CDR2 FQGNSA. CDR3 protein: CASDDRGRVTEAFF. For the CDR3, the DNA is TGTGCCAGCGACGACAGGGGACGCGTCACTGAAGCTTTCTTT.

The sample holds a few counts of this clonotype. The chain is built from TRBV6-2 or TRBV6-3 and TRBJ1-2; D is uncertain. Trimming removed 0 bases at V and 1 base at J, with 6 bases between. Germline V CDR1 and CDR2: MNHEY, SVGEGT. The CDR3 covers 14 residues. In nucleotides, the CDR3 is TGTGCCAGCAGTTACTCGAATCTTAACTATGGCTACACCTTC. It specifies CASSYSNLNYGYTF.

This chain uses TRBV6-5 with TRBJ1-1, with D perhaps TRBD1 (5 bases). V was trimmed by 7 bases and J by 1 base, leaving 10 bases between them. The CDR3 contains 13 residues. CDR1 and CDR2 from the germline V gene are MNHEY and SVGAGI. The CDR3 DNA is TGTGCCAGCACCCGGACACAGAACACTGAAGCTTTCTTT. This encodes CASTRTQNTEAFF.

The chain carries TRBV5-1 and TRBJ1-2; D ambiguous. Germline V gene data show CDR1 as SGHRS and CDR2 as YFSETQ. There are 14 residues in the CDR3. Trimming left V 3 bases short and J 4 bases short, with 13 bases between. The CDR3 region is CASSSGSGLYGYTF. The CDR3 DNA is TGCGCCAGCAGCTCGGGTTCGGGTCTCTATGGCTACACCTTC.

This clonotype was recorded a few times. The chain is built from TRBV29-1 and TRBJ1-4; D gene uncertain. V was clipped by 4 bases and J by 0 bases, with 6 bases between them. Germline V lookup: CDR1 SQVTM, CDR2 ANQGSEA. The CDR3 sequence is 13 residues long. The chain's CDR3 is CSVGSPTNEKLFF. The CDR3 region has the DNA TGCAGCGTTGGATCCCCAACTAATGAAAAACTGTTTTTT.

The chain combines TRBV10-3 with TRBJ1-4, with D tentatively TRBD1 (5 bases). V shed 4 bases and J shed 6 bases, with 9 bases lying between them. CDR1 ENHRY and CDR2 SYGVKD come from the germline V gene. The CDR3 length is 13 residues. In nucleotides, the CDR3 is TGTGCCATCAGTGGCAGGGCGGATGAAAAACTGTTTTTT. Translation: CAISGRADEKLFF.

With respect to this clonotype: Germline and junction disagree at one end, which may indicate a read error. This chain connects TRBV6-5 to TRBJ1-2, with a tentative D call TRBD1 (5 bases). This CDR3 has 13 amino acids. The germline gives CDR1 MNHEY, CDR2 SVGAGI. CDR3 nucleotide sequence: TGTGCCTGCAGATTAATCCAGGGCAATGGCTACACCTTC. As protein: CACRLIQGNGYTF.

The V call is TRBV4-3, the J call TRBJ2-1; TRBD2 aligns across 9 bases. CDR3 size: 14 residues. CDR1 and CDR2 (germline): LGHNA, YSLEER. Trimming took 8 bases from V and 5 from J; bases not matched to a gene: 7. CDR3 nucleotide sequence: TGCGCCAGCTCTAGCGGGATCCCACACAATGAGCAGTTCTTC. Its protein is CASSSGIPHNEQFF.